The rows below give T cell receptor beta chains drawn from one sample of a study of radiotherapy plus CTLA-4 blockade in lung cancer. Only in-frame clones appear in the TCRdb table, and some are missing; sequencing was by immunoSEQ multiplex PCR. The profile shows approximately 94,000 clones, roughly 80% of them singletons. Material: peripheral blood, obtained from a patient treated with radiotherapy plus ipilimumab. The receptors stem from a human donor with non-small cell lung cancer that progressed on radiotherapy plus ipilimumab. Each CDR3 is given with its conserved first and last residue. The D gene is left open where the match is weak. Size is stated for part of the rows, as once, few or many counts, or as a class when the clone is expanded.

j_gene	v_gene	abundance	d_gene	CDR3nt	CDR3aa
TRBJ2-1	TRBV6-5	-	-	TGTGCCAGCAGTTACCCCGGCGGCTATGAGCAGTTCTTC	CASSYPGGYEQFF
TRBJ1-5	TRBV6-1	few	-	TGTGCCAGCACCTTGGGGCAGGGGAGCAATCAGCCCCAGCATTTT	CASTLGQGSNQPQHF
TRBJ1-2	TRBV2	-	-	TGTGCCAGCAGGCATAGCGGGGAGGGAAACTATGGCTACACCTTC	CASRHSGEGNYGYTF
TRBJ2-7	TRBV11-2	-	TRBD2	TGTGCCAGCAGCCCCAGGTTTGGACTAGTGACCTACGAGCAGTACTTC	CASSPRFGLVTYEQYF
TRBJ1-1	TRBV5-6	-	-	TGTGCCAGCAGCTTTAAGGGGGGTAACACTGAAGCTTTCTTT	CASSFKGGNTEAFF
TRBJ2-7	TRBV19	-	TRBD2	TGTGCCAGTAGTCTCAGTGGACTAGGATTAAGCGAGCAGTACTTC	CASSLSGLGLSEQYF
TRBJ2-1	TRBV19	-	-	TGTGCCAGTAGTATAGATCCTACTGGATTCTCCTACAATGAGCAGTTCTTC	CASSIDPTGFSYNEQFF
TRBJ2-3	TRBV4-2	-	TRBD2	TGTGCCAGCAGCCGAGTGGGACTAGCGGGAGGAACAGATACGCAGTATTTT	CASSRVGLAGGTDTQYF
TRBJ2-3	TRBV6-1	-	TRBD1	TGTGCCAGCTCCGGGACAGGCCAAGATACGCAGTATTTT	CASSGTGQDTQYF
TRBJ2-3	TRBV28	-	-	TGTGCCAGCAGTTTGGATACGCAGTATTTT	CASSLDTQYF
TRBJ1-2	TRBV28	-	-	TGTGCCAGCAGTTTGGGGGGGCGCAACTATGGCTACACCTTC	CASSLGGRNYGYTF
TRBJ2-3	TRBV10-3	-	TRBD2	TGTGCCATCAGTGAGCCAGGGACTAGCAGACGCACAGATACGCAGTATTTT	CAISEPGTSRRTDTQYF
TRBJ1-3	TRBV19	many	-	TGTGCCAGTAGTATGGACAGATTCTCTGGAAACACCATATATTTT	CASSMDRFSGNTIYF
TRBJ1-5	TRBV28	-	TRBD1	TGTGCCAGCAGAGGACAGGGGGCAGGCAATCAGCCCCAGCATTTT	CASRGQGAGNQPQHF
TRBJ1-5	TRBV10-1	-	-	TGCGCCAGCCGACTCCAGCATTTT	CASRLQHF
TRBJ1-5	TRBV19	-	-	TGTGCCAGTAGTATTCTAGGCCAGGGCCATCAGCCCCAGCATTTT	CASSILGQGHQPQHF
TRBJ2-1	TRBV29-1	-	TRBD2	TGCAGCGTTGAAGCCCCCCTAGCGGGCTACAATGAGCAGTTCTTC	CSVEAPLAGYNEQFF
TRBJ2-2	TRBV2	once	TRBD2	TGTGCCAGCAGTTCTAAAGCGGGGATGGGCACCGGGGAGCTGTTTTTT	CASSSKAGMGTGELFF
TRBJ1-5	TRBV19	-	-	TGTGCCAGTACCAAGGCAGACAACGAGGTCAGCAATCAGCCCCAGCATTTT	CASTKADNEVSNQPQHF
TRBJ2-2	TRBV19	-	-	TGTGCCAGTAGTATATTATGGGGCGGGTCGAACACCGGGGAGCTGTTTTTT	CASSILWGGSNTGELFF
TRBJ2-1	TRBV5-1	-	-	TGCGCCAGCAGCTTTGGCAATGAGCAGTTCTTC	CASSFGNEQFF
TRBJ1-3	TRBV29-1	-	-	TGCAGCGTTGAAGATTTGGGGGCTGGAAACACCATATATTTT	CSVEDLGAGNTIYF
TRBJ1-2	TRBV7-2	-	-	TGTGCCAGCAGCTTAGCGGACAGCTATGGCTACACCTTC	CASSLADSYGYTF
TRBJ1-1	TRBV11-2	-	-	TGTGCCAGCAGCTATATAAACACTGAAGCTTTCTTT	CASSYINTEAFF
TRBJ2-5	TRBV9	-	-	TGTGCCAGCAGCGTAGACAGGTACCAAGAGACCCAGTACTTC	CASSVDRYQETQYF
TRBJ2-2	TRBV19	-	-	TGTGCCAGTAGTAGACTGGACGCCGGGGAGCTGTTTTTT	CASSRLDAGELFF
TRBJ2-5	TRBV7-2	few	TRBD1	TGTGCCAGCAGCCCCCGGACAGGGGTTGGCGAGACCCAGTACTTC	CASSPRTGVGETQYF